The clone carrying this T cell receptor (beta chain) has just a few counts. Antigen: not known. CDR1 is LGHNA, CDR2 YSLEER, per germline. V was shortened by 1 base and J by 10 bases, with 14 bases between the two germline ends. This CDR3 region has 15 residues. The sample is drawn from a study of T cells after yellow fever vaccination. Overall study results and limits: Reappearance after the booster was observed for most primary-vaccination clones (more than 95% CD4, over 70% CD8). Abundant bulk-derived clonotypes could contaminate FACS-sorted repertoires.

5'RACE template switching added a universal primer site and UMIs to TCR cDNA. One entry per CDR3 protein, called by TCRdb with MiXCR from the 5' RACE reads. The sample lists 500,000 to 650,000 distinct CDR3 sequences, approximately 13% occurring once. This sequence joins TRBV4-3 and TRBJ1-6, with D perhaps matching TRBD1 (5 bases). The receptor was derived from a man aged 25 to 45 who received the YFV17D yellow fever vaccine. The sequences come from PBMCs, collected on the day of the yellow fever booster vaccination. CDR3: CASSQGQKVSSPLHF. CDR3 nucleotide sequence: TGCGCCAGCAGCCAAGGACAGAAAGTTTCATCACCCCTCCACTTT.